This record concerns one T cell receptor (beta chain) sequence. The sample belongs to a study of OX40 agonist ivuxolimab in advanced cancers. The CDR3 runs 14 residues. From germline, CDR1 is MNHEY and CDR2 SVGAGI. Unmatched junction bases numbered 9, after V lost 8 bases and J lost 5 bases. The protocol was immunoSEQ multiplex PCR, while the TCRdb copy is restricted to in-frame clones and leaves out a portion. The repertoire holds tens of thousands of clones, with roughly nine tenths as singletons. The sequence came from an adult with an advanced solid tumor such as melanoma, head and neck, liver or kidney cancer. Here the sequenced sample was CD4+ or CD8+ T cells sorted from blood, taken in a trial of the OX40 agonist ivuxolimab. The genes are TRBV6-5 and TRBJ2-7; 10 nucleotides match TRBD1. The CDR3 nucleotides read TGTGCCAGCCGGTCGGGACAGGGGATCCACGAGCAGTACTTC. As protein: CASRSGQGIHEQYF.